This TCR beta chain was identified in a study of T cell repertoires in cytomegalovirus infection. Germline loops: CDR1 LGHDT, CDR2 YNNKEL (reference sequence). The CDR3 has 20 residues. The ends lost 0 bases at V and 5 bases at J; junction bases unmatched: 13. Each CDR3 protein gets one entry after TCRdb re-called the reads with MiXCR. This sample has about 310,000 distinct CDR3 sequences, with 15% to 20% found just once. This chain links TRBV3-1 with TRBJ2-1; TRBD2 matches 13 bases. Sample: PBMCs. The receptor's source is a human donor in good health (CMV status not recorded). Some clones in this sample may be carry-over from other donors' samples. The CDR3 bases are TGTGCCAGCAGCCAAGATCTACGACTAGCGGGGGGCCAGGTAAACAATGAGCAGTTCTTC. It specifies CASSQDLRLAGGQVNNEQFF.